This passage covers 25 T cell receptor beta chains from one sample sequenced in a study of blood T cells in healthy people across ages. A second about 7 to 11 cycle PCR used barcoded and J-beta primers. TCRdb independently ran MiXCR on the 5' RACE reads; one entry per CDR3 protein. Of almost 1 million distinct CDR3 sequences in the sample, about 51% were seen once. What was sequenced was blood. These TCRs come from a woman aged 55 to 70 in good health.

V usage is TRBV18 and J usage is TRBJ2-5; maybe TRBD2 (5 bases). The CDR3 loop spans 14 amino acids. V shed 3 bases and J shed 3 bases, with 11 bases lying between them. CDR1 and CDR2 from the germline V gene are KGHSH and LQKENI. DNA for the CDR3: TGTGCCAGCTCACCGAGGGAGTTAAAAGAGACCCAGTACTTC. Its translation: CASSPRELKETQYF. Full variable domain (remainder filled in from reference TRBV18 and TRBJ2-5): NAGVMQNPRHLVRRRGQEARLRCSPMKGHSHVYWYRQLPEEGLKFMVYLQKENIIDESGMPKERFSAEFPKEGPSILRIQQVVRGDSAAYFCASSPRELKETQYFGPGTRLLVL.

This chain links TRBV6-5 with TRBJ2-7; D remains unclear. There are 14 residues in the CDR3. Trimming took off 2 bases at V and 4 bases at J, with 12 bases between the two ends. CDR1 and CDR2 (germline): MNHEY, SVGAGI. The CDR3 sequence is CASSYPETPYEQYF. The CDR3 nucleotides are TGTGCCAGCAGTTACCCAGAGACCCCTTACGAGCAGTACTTC.

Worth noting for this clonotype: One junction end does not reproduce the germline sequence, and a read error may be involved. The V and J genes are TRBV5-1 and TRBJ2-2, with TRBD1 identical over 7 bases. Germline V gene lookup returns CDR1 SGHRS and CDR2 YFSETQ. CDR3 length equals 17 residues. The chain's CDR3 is CASSSGRGQINTGELFF. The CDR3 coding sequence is TGCGCCAGCAGCTCAGGACGGGGACAGATTAACACTGGGGAGCTGTTTTTT.

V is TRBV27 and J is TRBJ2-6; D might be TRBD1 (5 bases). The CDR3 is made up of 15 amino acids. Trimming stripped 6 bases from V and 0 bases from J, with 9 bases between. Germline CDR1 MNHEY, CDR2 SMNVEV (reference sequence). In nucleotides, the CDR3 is TGTGCCAGCAGGATTCAGGGCTCTGGGGCCAACGTCCTGACTTTC. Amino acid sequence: CASRIQGSGANVLTF.

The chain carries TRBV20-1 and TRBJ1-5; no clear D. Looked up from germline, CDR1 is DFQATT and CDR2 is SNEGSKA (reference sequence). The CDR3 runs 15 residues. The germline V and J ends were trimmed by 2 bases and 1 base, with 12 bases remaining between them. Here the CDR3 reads CSARRPGGSNQPQHF. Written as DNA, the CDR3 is TGCAGTGCTAGAAGGCCTGGTGGAAGCAATCAGCCCCAGCATTTT.

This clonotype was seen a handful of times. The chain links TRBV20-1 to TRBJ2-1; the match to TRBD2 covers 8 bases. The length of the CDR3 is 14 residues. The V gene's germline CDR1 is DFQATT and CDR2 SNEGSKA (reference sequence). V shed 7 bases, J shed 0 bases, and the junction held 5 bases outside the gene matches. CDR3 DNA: TGCAGTGGAGCGGGAGCCACCTCCTACAATGAGCAGTTCTTC. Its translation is CSGAGATSYNEQFF.

The CDR3 bases are TGTGCCAGCACCCCTAGGACCTACGAGCAGTACTTC. Translating it yields CASTPRTYEQYF. This rearrangement joins TRBV28 to TRBJ2-7, with no clear D. Germline CDR1 reads MDHEN; CDR2 reads SYDVKM. This CDR3 spans 12 amino acids. V lost 7 bases to trimming and J lost 2 bases, with 9 bases between them.

CDR3 residues: CATSRRTSGTYEQYF. In DNA form, the CDR3 reads TGTGCCACCAGCAGACGGACTAGCGGGACATACGAGCAGTACTTC. The chain employs TRBV15 and TRBJ2-7; 12 bases fit TRBD2. CDR1 is LNHNV and CDR2 is YYDKDF in the germline V gene (reference sequence). CDR3 length equals 15 residues. Trimming took 2 bases from V and 4 from J; bases not matched to a gene: 3.

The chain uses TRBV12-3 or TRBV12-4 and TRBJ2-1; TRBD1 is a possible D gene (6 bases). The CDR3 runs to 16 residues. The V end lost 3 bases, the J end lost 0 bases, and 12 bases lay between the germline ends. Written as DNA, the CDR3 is TGTGCCAGCAGTTTGGACAGCTGGTCCTCCTACAATGAGCAGTTCTTC. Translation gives CASSLDSWSSYNEQFF.

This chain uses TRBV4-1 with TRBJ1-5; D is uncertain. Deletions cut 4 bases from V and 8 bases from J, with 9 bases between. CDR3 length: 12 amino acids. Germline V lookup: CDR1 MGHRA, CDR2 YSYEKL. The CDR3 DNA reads TGCGCCAGCAGCCTACCCGGGGAGCCCCAGCATTTT. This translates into CASSLPGEPQHF.

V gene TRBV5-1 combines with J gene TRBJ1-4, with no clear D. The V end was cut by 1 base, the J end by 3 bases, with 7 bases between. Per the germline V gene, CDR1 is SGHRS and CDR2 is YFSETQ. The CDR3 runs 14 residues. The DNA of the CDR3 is TGCGCCAGCAGCTTGAGAGACCCTAATGAAAAACTGTTTTTT. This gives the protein CASSLRDPNEKLFF.

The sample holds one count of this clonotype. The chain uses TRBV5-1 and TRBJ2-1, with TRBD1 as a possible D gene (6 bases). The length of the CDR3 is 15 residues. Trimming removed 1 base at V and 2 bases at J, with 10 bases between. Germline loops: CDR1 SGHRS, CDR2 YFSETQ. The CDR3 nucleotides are TGCGCCAGCAGCTTGAGGACAGTCGCCTACAATGAGCAGTTCTTC. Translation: CASSLRTVAYNEQFF.

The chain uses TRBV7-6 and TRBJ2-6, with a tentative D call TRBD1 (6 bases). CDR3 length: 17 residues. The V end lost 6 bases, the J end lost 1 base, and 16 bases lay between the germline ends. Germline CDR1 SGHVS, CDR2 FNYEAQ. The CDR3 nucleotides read TGTGCCAGCAGTTTCCGGCCAGGGGAGTCTGGGGCCAACGTCCTGACTTTC. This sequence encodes CASSFRPGESGANVLTF.

The CDR3 loop reads CASSAPPTLAGGTDTQYF. CDR3 nucleotide sequence: TGTGCCAGCAGCGCCCCCCCGACACTAGCGGGAGGGACAGATACGCAGTATTTT. The rearrangement uses TRBV7-9 and TRBJ2-3; 13 bases agree with TRBD2. CDR3 length equals 18 residues. The germline gives CDR1 SEHNR, CDR2 FQNEAQ (reference sequence). After removal of 5 bases from V and 3 bases from J, the junction contained 11 bases not matched to a gene.

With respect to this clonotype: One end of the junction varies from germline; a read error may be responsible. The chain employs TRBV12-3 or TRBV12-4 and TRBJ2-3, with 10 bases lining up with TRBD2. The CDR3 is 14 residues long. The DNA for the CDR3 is TGTACCAGCAGATCCCTAGCGGGAGAAGATACGCAGTATTTT. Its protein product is CTSRSLAGEDTQYF.

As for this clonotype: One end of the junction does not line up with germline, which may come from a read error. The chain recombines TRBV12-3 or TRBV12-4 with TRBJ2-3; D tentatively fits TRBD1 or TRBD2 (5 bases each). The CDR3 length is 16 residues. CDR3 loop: CASSKRGGPRTDTRYF. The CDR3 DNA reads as TGTGCCAGCTCAAAACGGGGCGGACCACGCACAGATACGCGGTATTTT.

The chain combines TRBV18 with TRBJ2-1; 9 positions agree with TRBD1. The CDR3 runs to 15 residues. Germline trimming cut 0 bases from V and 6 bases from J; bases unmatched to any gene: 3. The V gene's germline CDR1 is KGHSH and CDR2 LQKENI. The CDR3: CASSPPLQGANEQFF. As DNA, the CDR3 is TGTGCCAGCTCACCACCGCTACAGGGGGCCAATGAGCAGTTCTTC.

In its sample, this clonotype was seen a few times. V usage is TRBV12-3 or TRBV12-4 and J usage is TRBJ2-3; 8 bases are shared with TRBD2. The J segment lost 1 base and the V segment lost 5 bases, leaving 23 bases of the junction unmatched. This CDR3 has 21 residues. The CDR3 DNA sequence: TGTGCCAGCAGTCAACTCAAGGCCCTCCACGCATGGCGGGAGGGCACAGATACGCAGTATTTT. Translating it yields CASSQLKALHAWREGTDTQYF.

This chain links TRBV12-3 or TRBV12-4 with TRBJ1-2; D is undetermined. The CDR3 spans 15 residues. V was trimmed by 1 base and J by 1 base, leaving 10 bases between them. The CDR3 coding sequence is TGTGCCAGCAGTTTAGGGGCAGATTTTAACTATGGCTACACCTTC. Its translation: CASSLGADFNYGYTF.

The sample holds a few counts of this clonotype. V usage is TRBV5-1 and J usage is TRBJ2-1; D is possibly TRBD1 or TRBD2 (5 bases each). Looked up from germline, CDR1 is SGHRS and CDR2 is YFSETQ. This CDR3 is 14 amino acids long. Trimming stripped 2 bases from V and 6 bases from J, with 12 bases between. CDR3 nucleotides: TGCGCCAGCAGCTTTCGGGACGTGGCCAATGAGCAGTTCTTC. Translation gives CASSFRDVANEQFF.

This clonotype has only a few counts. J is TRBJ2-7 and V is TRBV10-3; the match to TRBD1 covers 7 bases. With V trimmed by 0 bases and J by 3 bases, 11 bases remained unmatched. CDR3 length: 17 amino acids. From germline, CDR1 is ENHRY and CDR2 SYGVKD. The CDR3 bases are TGTGCCATCAGTGAGTCGGCGCAGGGGGAACCCGGCTACGAGCAGTACTTC. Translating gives CAISESAQGEPGYEQYF.

CDR3: CASSYSGGSETQYF. The CDR3 nucleotides are TGTGCCAGCAGTTACTCTGGGGGTTCGGAGACCCAGTACTTC. The chain has TRBV6-6 and TRBJ2-5; the D gene could be TRBD1 or TRBD2 (5 bases each). The CDR3 covers 14 residues. V was pared by 0 bases and J by 5 bases, with 10 bases between. The germline gives CDR1 MNHNY, CDR2 SVGAGI (reference sequence).

CDR3 sequence (DNA): TGCGCCAGCAGCTTGTTTTCGGGGGGCAGCCATGAGCAGTTCTTC. This encodes CASSLFSGGSHEQFF. This chain links TRBV5-1 with TRBJ2-1; D is possibly TRBD2 (7 bases). The length of the CDR3 is 15 residues. V was trimmed by 1 base and J by 8 bases, leaving 16 bases between them. CDR1 and CDR2 (germline): SGHRS, YFSETQ.

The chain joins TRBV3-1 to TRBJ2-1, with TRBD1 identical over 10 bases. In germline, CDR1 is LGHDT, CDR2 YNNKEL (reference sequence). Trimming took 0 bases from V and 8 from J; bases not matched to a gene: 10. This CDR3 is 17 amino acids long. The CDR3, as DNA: TGTGCCAGCAGCCAAGAACGGGACAGGGGATTTTTTGATGAGCAGTTCTTC. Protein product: CASSQERDRGFFDEQFF.

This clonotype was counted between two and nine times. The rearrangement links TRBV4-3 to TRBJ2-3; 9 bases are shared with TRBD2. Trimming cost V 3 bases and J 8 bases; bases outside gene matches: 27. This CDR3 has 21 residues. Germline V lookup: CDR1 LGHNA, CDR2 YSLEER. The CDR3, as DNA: TGCGCCAGCAGCCAGACTACCTTTAGCGGGGGACGCGCACCCTCCGAAGTTACGCAGTATTTT. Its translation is CASSQTTFSGGRAPSEVTQYF.